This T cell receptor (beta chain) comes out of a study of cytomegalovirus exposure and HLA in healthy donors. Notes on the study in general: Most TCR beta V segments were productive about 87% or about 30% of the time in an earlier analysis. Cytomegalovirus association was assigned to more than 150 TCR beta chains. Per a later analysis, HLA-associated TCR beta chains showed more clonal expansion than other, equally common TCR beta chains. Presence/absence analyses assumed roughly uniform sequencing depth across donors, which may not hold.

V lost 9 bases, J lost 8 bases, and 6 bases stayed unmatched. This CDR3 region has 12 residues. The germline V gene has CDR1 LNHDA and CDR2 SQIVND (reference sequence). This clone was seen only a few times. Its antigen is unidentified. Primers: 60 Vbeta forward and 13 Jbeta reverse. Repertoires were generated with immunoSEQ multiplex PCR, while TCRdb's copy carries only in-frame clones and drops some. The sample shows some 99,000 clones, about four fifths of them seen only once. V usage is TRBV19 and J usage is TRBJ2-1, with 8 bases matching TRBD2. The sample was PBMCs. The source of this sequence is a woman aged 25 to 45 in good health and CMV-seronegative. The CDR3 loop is CASSGRSDEQFF. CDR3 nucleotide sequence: TGTGCCAGCAGCGGGAGAAGCGATGAGCAGTTCTTC.